This T cell receptor (beta chain) was recorded in a study of blood T cell repertoires in COVID-19. Study in general: Italy, Spain and the United States were the sources of the convalescent and acute COVID-19 samples.

Deletions cut 3 bases from V and 8 bases from J, with 16 bases between. Germline CDR1 is MNHNS and CDR2 is SASEGT. This CDR3 region has 15 residues. The authors' processing: Estimation of nucleated cell counts was performed using reference gene primer amplification. This table comes from immunoSEQ multiplex PCR, and its TCRdb copy is limited to in-frame clones, with some not included. V and J calls and clone size come straight from that table; D and trimming were deduced from the DNA. The table has 450,000 or so clones, about 87% seen once. This receptor was identified in a man in his late teens or twenties with COVID-19, enrolled during active disease. What was sequenced was peripheral blood. The V gene is TRBV6-1, the J gene TRBJ1-4; D perhaps matches TRBD1 (5 bases). This chain's CDR3 is CASSEHQGLREKLFF. The DNA for the CDR3 is TGTGCCAGCAGTGAGCACCAGGGACTACGGGAAAAACTGTTTTTT.